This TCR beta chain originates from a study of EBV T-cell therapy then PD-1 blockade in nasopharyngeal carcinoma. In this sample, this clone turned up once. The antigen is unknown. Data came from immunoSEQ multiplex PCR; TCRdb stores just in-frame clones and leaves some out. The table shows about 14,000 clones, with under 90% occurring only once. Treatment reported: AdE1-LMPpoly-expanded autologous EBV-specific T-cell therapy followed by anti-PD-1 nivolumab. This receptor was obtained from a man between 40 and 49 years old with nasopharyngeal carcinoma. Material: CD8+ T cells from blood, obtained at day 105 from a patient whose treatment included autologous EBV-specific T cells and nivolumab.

The CDR3 bases are TGCGCCAGCAGCCCTCCAGGAGGGGTGAACACTGAAGCTTTCTTT. Amino acids: CASSPPGGVNTEAFF. J is TRBJ1-1 and V is TRBV4-1, with D perhaps matching TRBD1 (5 bases). Germline lookup yields CDR1 MGHRA and CDR2 YSYEKL. The CDR3 extends over 15 amino acids. V lost 4 bases, J lost 0 bases, and 12 bases lay in between.